This T cell receptor (beta chain) emerged from a study of blood T cell repertoires in COVID-19. For the study at large: Sample material is recorded as cDNA or gDNA derived from T cells, B-cell-depleted T cells, or PBMCs.

Trimming pared 4 bases from V and 4 bases from J, leaving 16 bases between. This CDR3 has 15 amino acids. Germline values: CDR1 MNHEY, CDR2 SMNVEV (reference sequence). TCRdb's copy holds only in-frame clones and misses some; the assay was immunoSEQ multiplex PCR. The table records roughly 230,000 clones, approximately 81% of them present only once. Ages ranged from 18 to 89 years, with residence in 20 to 30 US areas. It was within 2 weeks before study entry that exposed participants met a COVID-19 case. Sample: PBMCs or T cells enriched from blood (not recorded which). This receptor was identified in a woman in her forties or fifties who had been exposed to COVID-19. V is TRBV27 and J is TRBJ2-5, with D perhaps TRBD2 (5 bases). This chain's CDR3 is CASSSTPGGRETQYF. CDR3 nucleotide sequence: TGTGCCAGCAGTTCCACACCAGGAGGTAGAGAGACCCAGTACTTC.